Shown below are 15 T cell receptor beta chains from a single sample sequenced in a study of beta chain features in type 1 diabetes. Since all of the isolated RNA was reverse transcribed, expressed TCRB transcripts were what got sequenced. TCRdb keeps only in-frame clones here, not all; method: immunoSEQ multiplex PCR. This table holds some 900,000 clones, roughly 17% found once. The specimen was naive CD4+ T cells from blood. Receptors originate from a young woman in good health.

This chain links TRBV20-1 with TRBJ1-1; TRBD1 matches at 7 bases. This CDR3 contains 11 residues. V gave up 6 bases and J gave up 7 bases; unmatched junction bases: 5. From germline, CDR1 is DFQATT and CDR2 SNEGSKA (reference sequence). The CDR3 sequence is CSAGTASEAFF. The CDR3 coding sequence is TGCAGTGCAGGGACAGCTAGTGAAGCTTTCTTT.

In this sample, this clone turned up a few times. This chain connects TRBV29-1 to TRBJ2-5, with D possibly TRBD1 on 6 matching bases. The V gene lost 7 bases and the J gene lost 2 bases, with 11 bases spanning the gap. Germline lookup yields CDR1 SQVTM and CDR2 ANQGSEA. There are 12 residues in the CDR3. CDR3 DNA sequence: TGCAGCGCCCGGGACATTCAAGAGACCCAGTACTTC. Translated: CSARDIQETQYF. Based on the CDR3 plus reference TRBV29-1 and TRBJ2-5, the full variable domain is SAVISQKPSRDICQRGTSLTIQCQVDSQVTMMFWYRQQPGQSLTLIATANQGSEATYESGFVIDKFPISRPNLTFSTLTVSNMSPEDSSIYLCSARDIQETQYFGPGTRLLVL.

The table lists this clone with a few counts. The rearrangement joins TRBV9 to TRBJ2-6; TRBD2 might be the D (6 bases). Trimming took 4 bases from V and 0 from J, leaving 17 bases between them. Germline loops: CDR1 SGDLS, CDR2 YYNGEE. The CDR3 runs 18 residues. CDR3 region: CASSPVGTEPSGANVLTF. In DNA, the CDR3 is TGTGCCAGCAGCCCCGTCGGGACTGAACCCTCTGGGGCCAACGTCCTGACTTTC.

The rearrangement joins TRBV5-4 to TRBJ2-5; 7 bases are shared with TRBD1. The CDR3 extends over 13 amino acids. CDR1 SGHNT and CDR2 YYREEE come from the germline V gene (reference sequence). After removal of 7 bases from V and 0 bases from J, the junction contained 3 bases not matched to a gene. The CDR3 DNA sequence: TGTGCCAGCGGCGGACAGGACCAAGAGACCCAGTACTTC. Amino acids: CASGGQDQETQYF.

J is TRBJ1-2 and V is TRBV28; D uncertain. This CDR3 spans 12 amino acids. V was cut by 7 bases and J by 3 bases, with 9 bases left in between. Per germline, CDR1 MDHEN and CDR2 SYDVKM. The CDR3 is CASNGLHYGYTF. CDR3 coding DNA: TGTGCCAGCAACGGTCTTCACTATGGCTACACCTTC.

This clone was counted only a few times. This chain uses TRBV11-2 with TRBJ2-2; 11 positions agree with TRBD2. This CDR3 has 15 residues. J gave up 6 bases and V 3 bases, and 3 bases lay outside the gene matches. CDR1 SGHAT and CDR2 FQNNGV come from the germline V gene. The CDR3 is CASSFSGRGAGELFF. The CDR3 DNA is TGTGCCAGCAGCTTTAGCGGGAGGGGGGCCGGGGAGCTGTTTTTT.

The genes are TRBV27 and TRBJ1-2, with TRBD1 as a possible D gene (6 bases). V was trimmed by 5 bases and J by 5 bases, leaving 27 bases between them. CDR1 and CDR2 (germline): MNHEY, SMNVEV (reference sequence). The CDR3 spans 18 residues. CDR3 region: CASSTSRAGIGTSYGYTF. Written as DNA, the CDR3 is TGTGCCAGCAGTACGTCACGGGCGGGAATCGGGACAAGTTATGGCTACACCTTC.

This clone was detected ten times or more. V is TRBV13 and J is TRBJ1-5, with 7 positions matching TRBD1. After removal of 3 bases from V and 6 bases from J, the junction contained 2 bases not matched to a gene. CDR1 is PRHDT, CDR2 FYEKMQ, per germline (reference sequence). CDR3 length: 13 residues. CDR3 sequence: CASSLEGAQPQHF. For the CDR3, the DNA is TGTGCCAGCAGCTTGGAGGGGGCTCAGCCCCAGCATTTT.

This clone was seen only a few times. The chain recombines TRBV10-3 with TRBJ1-2; 9 nucleotides match TRBD1. The CDR3 covers 15 residues. After removal of 2 bases from V and 4 bases from J, the junction contained 5 bases not matched to a gene. Germline CDR1 reads ENHRY; CDR2 reads SYGVKD. This CDR3 is CAISERDREAYGYTF. CDR3 nucleotides: TGTGCCATCAGTGAGCGGGACAGGGAAGCCTATGGCTACACCTTC.

This clone came up a few times. The chain combines TRBV28 with TRBJ2-1; 8 bases align to TRBD1. V was pared by 3 bases and J by 3 bases, with 7 bases of the junction left unmatched. Germline V gene data show CDR1 as MDHEN and CDR2 as SYDVKM. This CDR3 has 16 amino acids. The CDR3 loop reads CASSFGGTGLYNEQFF. The CDR3 bases are TGTGCCAGCAGTTTTGGGGGGACAGGTCTCTACAATGAGCAGTTCTTC.

The rearrangement joins TRBV11-3 to TRBJ2-2; D is perhaps TRBD2 (5 bases). The CDR3 loop spans 16 amino acids. V lost 5 bases and J 3 bases, leaving 16 bases between the germline ends. Looked up from germline, CDR1 is SGHNT and CDR2 is YENEEA. The CDR3 nucleotides read TGTGCCAGCAGCCCCGTCGGAGGTGGGGACACCGGGGAGCTGTTTTTT. Translating gives CASSPVGGGDTGELFF.

This rearrangement joins TRBV6-6 to TRBJ1-2, with unresolved D. In germline, CDR1 is MNHNY, CDR2 SVGAGI (reference sequence). CDR3 length equals 10 residues. The V end was cut by 6 bases, the J end by 8 bases, with 7 bases between. The CDR3 DNA reads TGTGCCAGCAGGAAGGAAGGCTACACCTTC. Protein product: CASRKEGYTF.

This clone has more than one count but fewer than ten. The chain employs TRBV21-1 and TRBJ2-3; TRBD1 reflects the table's D call only, with no check against the DNA. TRBV21-1 is noted as a pseudogene. The CDR3 extends over 11 amino acids. CDR3 nucleotide sequence: TGTGCCAGCACAGGCACAGATACGCAGTATTTT. Amino acids: CASTGTDTQYF.

V and J are TRBV7-9 and TRBJ2-1, with 7 bases matching TRBD2. The CDR3 length is 13 residues. The junction had 9 bases not matched to a gene; V was cut back by 7 bases and J by 9 bases. CDR1 is SEHNR and CDR2 is FQNEAQ in the germline V gene (reference sequence). Here the CDR3 DNA reads TGTGCCAGCACCCCTCGTTCTAGCGGTGAGCAGTTCTTC. Its translation is CASTPRSSGEQFF.

The table lists this clone with a few counts. V gene TRBV5-1 combines with J gene TRBJ2-5, with D perhaps matching TRBD1 or TRBD2 (6 bases each). V was trimmed by 7 bases and J by 4 bases, leaving 17 bases between them. CDR1 and CDR2 from the germline V gene are SGHRS and YFSETQ. CDR3 size: 14 residues. The DNA for the CDR3 is TGCGCCAGCGGGACATACGGGGGTTTAGAGACCCAGTACTTC. Translation: CASGTYGGLETQYF.